These 5 T cell receptor beta chains were sequenced from one sample in a study of CD8 T cells in Susac syndrome. Random hexamers were used to reverse transcribe the RNA input (about 0.45 to 1 ug). TCRdb re-called the immunoSEQ multiplex PCR reads with MiXCR, one entry per CDR3 protein. The profile shows 60,000 to 75,000 distinct CDR3 sequences, approximately 95% of them singletons. The sample consisted of CD8+ T cells from PBMCs. These receptors all stem from a human donor in good health.

The V gene is TRBV23-1, the J gene TRBJ1-1; tentative D call: TRBD1 (5 bases). TRBV23-1 is known as an ORF, though its function is uncertain. This CDR3 has 14 residues. Trimming took off 0 bases at V and 3 bases at J, with 8 bases between the two ends. The CDR3: CASSQSLGDTEAFF. DNA for the CDR3: TGCGCCAGCAGTCAATCGTTGGGGGACACTGAAGCTTTCTTT.

Note on this clonotype: The junction shows a germline mismatch at one end, possibly a read error. The J gene is TRBJ1-6, the V gene TRBV30, with D perhaps matching TRBD1 (6 bases). This CDR3 contains 14 residues. Germline V gene data show CDR1 as GTSNPN and CDR2 as SVGIG (reference sequence). CDR3 loop: CAWRGQPNNSPLHF. CDR3 coding DNA: TGTGCCTGGCGAGGACAGCCCAACAATTCCCCCCTCCACTTT.

V usage is TRBV18 and J usage is TRBJ2-7; TRBD1 matches 10 bases. Unmatched junction bases numbered 5, after V lost 6 bases and J lost 6 bases. Germline CDR1 reads KGHSH; CDR2 reads LQKENI. This CDR3 spans 13 amino acids. CDR3: CASSGTGVVEQYF. In DNA form, the CDR3 reads TGTGCCAGCTCCGGGACAGGGGTCGTCGAGCAGTACTTC.

The chain uses TRBV23-1 and TRBJ2-2; 10 bases agree with TRBD1. TRBV23-1 is labeled an ORF, and its function is uncertain. There are 17 residues in the CDR3. Trimming cost V 6 bases and J 4 bases; bases outside gene matches: 11. The CDR3 loop is CASSPGDRGHITGELFF. The CDR3 DNA reads as TGCGCCAGCAGCCCCGGCGACAGGGGGCACATCACCGGGGAGCTGTTTTTT.

The J gene is TRBJ2-7, the V gene TRBV5-1; no firm D call. The V gene's germline CDR1 is SGHRS and CDR2 YFSETQ. V gave up 0 bases and J gave up 3 bases, with 7 bases separating them. This CDR3 comprises 13 residues. The CDR3 here is CASSLGPYYEQYV. DNA of the CDR3: TGCGCCAGCAGCTTGGGACCTTACTACGAGCAGTACGTC.